This T cell receptor beta chain was recorded in a study of shared clonotypes between healthy human individuals. Authors' analysis steps: ImmunoSEQ yielded junction-only sequences lacking quality scores, so filtering differed. Repertoires were generated with immunoSEQ multiplex PCR, while TCRdb's copy carries only in-frame clones and drops some. That table furnishes V, J and clone size, whereas the DNA furnished D and trimming. Of about a million clones in the sample, over 75% were seen once. This CDR3 region has 13 residues. V was trimmed by 2 bases and J by 12 bases, leaving 16 bases between them. Germline CDR1 MNHEY, CDR2 SVGAGI.

The chain links TRBV6-5 to TRBJ1-1; D uncertain. The specimen was memory CD4+ T cells sorted from blood. Subset described: CD45RA-negative fraction. The sequence was obtained from a man between 18 and 35 years old in good health. As DNA, the CDR3 is TGTGCCAGCAGTTACGCGGAAGGATTTAGGTCTTTCTTT. Translating gives CASSYAEGFRSFF.